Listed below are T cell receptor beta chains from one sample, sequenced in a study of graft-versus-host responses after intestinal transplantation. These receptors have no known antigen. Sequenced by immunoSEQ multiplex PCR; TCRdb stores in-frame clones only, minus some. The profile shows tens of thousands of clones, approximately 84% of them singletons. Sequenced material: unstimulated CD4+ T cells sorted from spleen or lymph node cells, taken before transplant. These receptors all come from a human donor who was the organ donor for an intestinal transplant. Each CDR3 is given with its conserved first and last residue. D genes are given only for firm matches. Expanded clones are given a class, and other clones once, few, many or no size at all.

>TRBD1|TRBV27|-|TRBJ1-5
TGTGCCAGCAGTTCGCAGGGGGCCAATCAGCCCCAGCATTTT
CASSSQGANQPQHF
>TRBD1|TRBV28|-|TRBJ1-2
TGTGCCAGCAGTTGGCCAACCGGGACAGGGAATGGCTACACCTTC
CASSWPTGTGNGYTF
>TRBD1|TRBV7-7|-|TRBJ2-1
TGTGCTAGCAGCCCGGGGACAGGGAAATACAATGAGCAGTTCTTC
CASSPGTGKYNEQFF
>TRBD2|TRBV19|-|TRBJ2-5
TGTGCCAGTAGTACCAGGACTAGCGGGGGCTTAGAGACCCAGTACTTC
CASSTRTSGGLETQYF
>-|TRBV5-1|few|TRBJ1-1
TGCGCCAGCAGCTTGGGCGGGGACACTGAAGCTTTCTTT
CASSLGGDTEAFF
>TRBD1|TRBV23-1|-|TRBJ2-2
TGCGCCAGCAGTCAATCGGGACAGAGGAACACCGGGGAGCTGTTTTTT
CASSQSGQRNTGELFF
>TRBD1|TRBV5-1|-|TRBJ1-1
TGCGCCAGCAGCTTCAGGACAGGAGAGGATGATACTGAAGCTTTCTTT
CASSFRTGEDDTEAFF
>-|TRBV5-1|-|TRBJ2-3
TGCGCCAGCAGCCCACAGCGCACAGATACGCAGTATTTT
CASSPQRTDTQYF
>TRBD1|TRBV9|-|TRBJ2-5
TGTGCCAGCAGCGTAGGACAGGGTAGGGAGACCCAGTACTTC
CASSVGQGRETQYF
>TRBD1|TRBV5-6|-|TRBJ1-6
TGTGCCAGCAACCCGTTTAGACAGGGGTGGGATTCACCCCTCCACTTT
CASNPFRQGWDSPLHF
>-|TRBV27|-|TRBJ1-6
TGTGCCAGCAGTTTTAGCTCCTATAATTCACCCCTCCACTTT
CASSFSSYNSPLHF
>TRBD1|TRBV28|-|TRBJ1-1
TGTGCCAGCAGTTTACGCCCTGGAAGGACAGGGGGCTATGAAGCTTTCTTT
CASSLRPGRTGGYEAFF
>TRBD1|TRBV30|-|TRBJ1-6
TGTGCCTGGAGCCGAGCCGGGACAGGGGTAGATTCACCCCTCCACTTT
CAWSRAGTGVDSPLHF
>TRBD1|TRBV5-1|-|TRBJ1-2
TGCGCCAGCAGCCAGGGACAGGGGGGAGGCTACACCTTC
CASSQGQGGGYTF
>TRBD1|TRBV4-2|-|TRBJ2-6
TGTGCCAGCAGCCAAAAGACAGGGACGGGGGCCAACGTCCTGACTTTC
CASSQKTGTGANVLTF
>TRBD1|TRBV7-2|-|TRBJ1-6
TGTGCCAGCAGCTTAGCGACAGGGGGCAAGTCACCCCTCCACTTT
CASSLATGGKSPLHF
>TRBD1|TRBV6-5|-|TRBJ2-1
TGTGCCAGCAGTTACGGGACAGGTTACAATGAGCAGTTCTTC
CASSYGTGYNEQFF
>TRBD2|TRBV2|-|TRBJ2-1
TGTGCCAGCGGACTAGCGGACTCCTACAATGAGCAGTTCTTC
CASGLADSYNEQFF
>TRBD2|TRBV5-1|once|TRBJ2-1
TGCGCCAGCAGCCCAGGTGGCGGGGGCTCCTACAATGAGCAGTTCTTC
CASSPGGGGSYNEQFF
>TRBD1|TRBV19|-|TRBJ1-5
TGTGCCAGCCAATCGGGGCAGGGGGTTTATAGCAATCAGCCCCAGCATTTT
CASQSGQGVYSNQPQHF
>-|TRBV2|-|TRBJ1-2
TGTGCCACAAGGAGGCAGACGGGCTATGGCTACACCTTC
CATRRQTGYGYTF
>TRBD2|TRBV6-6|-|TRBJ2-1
TGTGCCAGCAGCCTCGGGACTAGGGGAAACAATGAGCAGTTCTTC
CASSLGTRGNNEQFF
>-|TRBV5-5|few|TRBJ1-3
TGTGCCAGCAGCGTTGGGAGTAGTACGTATGGAAACACCATATATTTT
CASSVGSSTYGNTIYF
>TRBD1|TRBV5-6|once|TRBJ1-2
TGTGCCAGCAGCTCGGGACAGGGAGCCTATGGCTACACCTTC
CASSSGQGAYGYTF
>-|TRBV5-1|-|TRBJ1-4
TGCGCCAGCAGCCTGACACCGACTAATGAAAAACTGTTTTTT
CASSLTPTNEKLFF
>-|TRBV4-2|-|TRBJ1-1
TGTGCCAGCAGCCAAGTCAAGGGGCAGGGCGTTAGAGCTTTCTTT
CASSQVKGQGVRAFF
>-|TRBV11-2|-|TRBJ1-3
TGTGCCAGCGGGAGGGGTTTTGGAAACACCATATATTTT
CASGRGFGNTIYF
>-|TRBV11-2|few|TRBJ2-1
TGTGCCAGCAGCTACGACAGTGGCTCCTACAATGAGCAGTTCTTC
CASSYDSGSYNEQFF
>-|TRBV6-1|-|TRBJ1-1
TGTGCCAGCACGGGTTTGGACATCTTGAACACTGAAGCTTTCTTT
CASTGLDILNTEAFF
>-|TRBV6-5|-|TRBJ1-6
TGTGCCAGCAGTTACCTGGACAGTTCTAATTCACCCCTCCACTTT
CASSYLDSSNSPLHF
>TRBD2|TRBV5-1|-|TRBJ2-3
TGCGCCAGCAGCTTGCAGCGGGAGACAGATACGCAGTATTTT
CASSLQRETDTQYF
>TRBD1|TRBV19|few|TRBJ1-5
TGTGCCAGTTCCCCCGACAGGGTCAATCAGCCCCAGCATTTT
CASSPDRVNQPQHF
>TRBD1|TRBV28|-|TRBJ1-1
TGTGCCAGCAGTTTATTTGGGACAGGAGAAGCTTTCTTT
CASSLFGTGEAFF
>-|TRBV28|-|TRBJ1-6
TGTGCCAGCAGCCGGGATTCACCCCTCCACTTT
CASSRDSPLHF
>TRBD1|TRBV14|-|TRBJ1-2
TGTGCCAGCAGCCGACAGGGACCCTATGGCTACACCTTC
CASSRQGPYGYTF
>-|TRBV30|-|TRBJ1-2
TGTGCCTGGAGTTTTGGGGGCCGGAGCTACACCTTC
CAWSFGGRSYTF
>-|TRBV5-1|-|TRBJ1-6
TGCGCCAGCAGCTCGGAAGGACTTCTCGACAATTCACCCCTCCACTTT
CASSSEGLLDNSPLHF
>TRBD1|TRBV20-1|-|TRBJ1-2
TGCAGTGGTGGGACAGGGCCTGGCTACACCTTC
CSGGTGPGYTF
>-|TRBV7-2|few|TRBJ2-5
TGTGCCAGCAGCAAGAGGGGGTGGACGGGTACACAAGAGACCCAGTACTTC
CASSKRGWTGTQETQYF
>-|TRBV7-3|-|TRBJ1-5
TGTGCCAGCAATGCAGGGGGCAATCAGCCCCAGCATTTT
CASNAGGNQPQHF
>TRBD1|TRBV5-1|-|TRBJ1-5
TGCGCCAGCAGCTTGAATGGACAGGGTGAGTATATATGGAGCAATCAGCCCCAGCATTTT
CASSLNGQGEYIWSNQPQHF
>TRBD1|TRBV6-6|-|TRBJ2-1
TGTGCCAGCAGTTTAGGGCAGGGGGTTAGTAATGAGCAGTTCTTC
CASSLGQGVSNEQFF
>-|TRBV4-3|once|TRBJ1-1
TGCGCCAGCAGCCAAGTGGTAATGGGGGGCACTGAAGCTTTCTTT
CASSQVVMGGTEAFF
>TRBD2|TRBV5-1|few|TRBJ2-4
TGCGCCAGCAGCTTGGTGGCCGGGACTAGCGGGATAGCCAAAAACATTCAGTACTTC
CASSLVAGTSGIAKNIQYF
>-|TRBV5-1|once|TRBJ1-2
TGCGCCAGCAGCTTGGGGTCAGGGTCGGGCTACACCTTC
CASSLGSGSGYTF
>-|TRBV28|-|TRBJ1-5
TGTGCCAGCAGTTTATCTGGGTCTGGACAGTTCAATCAGCCCCAGCATTTT
CASSLSGSGQFNQPQHF
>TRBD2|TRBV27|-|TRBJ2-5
TGTGCCAGCAGTTACTCGCCGGGGGGGGAGACCCAGTACTTC
CASSYSPGGETQYF
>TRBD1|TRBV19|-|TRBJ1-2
TGTGCCAGTAGGAGAAAGCGGGCAGGGGGAGATAACTATGGCTACACCTTC
CASRRKRAGGDNYGYTF
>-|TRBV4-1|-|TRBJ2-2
TGCGCCAGCAGCCAAGATGTCCCGGTGCGGGGGCAAAACACCGGGGAGCTGTTTTTT
CASSQDVPVRGQNTGELFF